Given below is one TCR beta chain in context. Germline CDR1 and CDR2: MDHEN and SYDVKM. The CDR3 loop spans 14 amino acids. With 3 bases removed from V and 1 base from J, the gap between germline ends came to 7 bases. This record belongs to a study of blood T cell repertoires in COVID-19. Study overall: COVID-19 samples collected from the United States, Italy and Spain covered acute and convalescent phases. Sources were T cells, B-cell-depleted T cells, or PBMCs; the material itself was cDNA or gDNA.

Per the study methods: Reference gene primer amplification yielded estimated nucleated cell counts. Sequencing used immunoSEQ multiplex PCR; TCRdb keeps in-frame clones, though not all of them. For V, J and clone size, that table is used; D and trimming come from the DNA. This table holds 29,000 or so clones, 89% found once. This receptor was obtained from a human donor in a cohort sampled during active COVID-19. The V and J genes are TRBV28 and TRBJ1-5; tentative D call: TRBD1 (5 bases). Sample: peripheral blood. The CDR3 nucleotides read TGTGCCAGCAGTTTTAGGGGAAGCAATCAGCCCCAGCATTTT. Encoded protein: CASSFRGSNQPQHF. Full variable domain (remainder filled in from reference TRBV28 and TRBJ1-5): DVKVTQSSRYLVKRTGEKVFLECVQDMDHENMFWYRQDPGLGLRLIYFSYDVKMKEKGDIPEGYSVSREKKERFSLILESASTNQTSMYLCASSFRGSNQPQHFGDGTRLSIL.